This T cell receptor (beta chain) was profiled in a study of cytomegalovirus exposure and HLA in healthy donors. On the study more broadly: Among 398 genotyped donors, about 83% fell in the Caucasian-associated ancestry cluster.

Germline V gene lookup returns CDR1 SGHRS and CDR2 YFSETQ. V gave up 3 bases and J gave up 0 bases; unmatched junction bases: 14. This CDR3 is 19 amino acids long. The study ran its PCR with 60 Vbeta and 13 Jbeta primers. Data came from immunoSEQ multiplex PCR; TCRdb stores just in-frame clones and leaves some out. The sample contains 95,000 to 150,000 clones, over 65% of which appear only once. The chain has TRBV5-1 and TRBJ1-4; 7 bases fit TRBD1. Sequencing was performed on PBMCs. The TCR was taken from a man between 18 and 35 years old in good health and CMV-seronegative. In DNA, the CDR3 is TGCGCCAGCAGCTCGGAACCGACAGGGCGTGAAACAACTAATGAAAAACTGTTTTTT. This sequence encodes CASSSEPTGRETTNEKLFF. Full variable domain (remainder filled in from reference TRBV5-1 and TRBJ1-4): KAGVTQTPRYLIKTRGQQVTLSCSPISGHRSVSWYQQTPGQGLQFLFEYFSETQRNKGNFPGRFSGRQFSNSRSEMNVSTLELGDSALYLCASSSEPTGRETTNEKLFFGSGTQLSVL.